The 25 T cell receptor beta chains in this list originate from one sample, sequenced in a study of graft-versus-host responses after intestinal transplantation. Using immunoSEQ multiplex PCR, the repertoire was profiled, and TCRdb retains in-frame clones only, with some absent. Among more than 20,000 clones listed, around 92% were seen once. The sample in question was PBMCs, obtained about 37 weeks after intestinal transplant. The receptors derive from a human patient who received an intestinal transplant, so some T cells may come from the graft donor.

This rearrangement joins TRBV10-1 to TRBJ2-7, with 12 bases aligning to TRBD2. The CDR3 has 14 amino acids. Germline trimming cut 10 bases from V and 6 bases from J; bases unmatched to any gene: 10. Germline-derived CDR1 and CDR2 are WNHNN and SYGVQD (reference sequence). In nucleotides, the CDR3 is TGCGCCACATCCCCTAGCGGGAGGGCCGGCGAGCAGTACTTC. Translation: CATSPSGRAGEQYF.

V usage is TRBV5-5 and J usage is TRBJ1-6, with D possibly TRBD1 on 5 matching bases. Looked up from germline, CDR1 is SGHKS and CDR2 is YYEKEE (reference sequence). The V gene lost 5 bases and the J gene lost 0 bases, with 12 bases spanning the gap. The CDR3 totals 16 residues. CDR3 coding DNA: TGTGCCAGCAGTATACAGGCGAGCTCCTATAATTCACCCCTCCACTTT. This sequence encodes CASSIQASSYNSPLHF.

This rearrangement joins TRBV10-1 to TRBJ2-1; unclear D gene. This CDR3 is built from 15 residues. V was clipped by 3 bases and J by 8 bases, with 17 bases between them. Germline V gene data show CDR1 as WNHNN and CDR2 as SYGVQD (reference sequence). The DNA of the CDR3 is TGCGCCAGCAGTGATGGAGACCCCGCCGTTGATGAGCAGTTCTTC. It yields the protein CASSDGDPAVDEQFF.

This chain connects TRBV2 to TRBJ1-1, with D possibly matching TRBD1 (6 bases). V was clipped by 7 bases and J by 0 bases, with 12 bases between them. This CDR3 contains 14 residues. CDR1 and CDR2 (germline): SNHLY, FYNNEI. Here the CDR3 DNA reads TGTGCCAGCACCCCTCGGACAGTGAACACTGAAGCTTTCTTT. This gives the protein CASTPRTVNTEAFF.

This clone was counted a few times. The V and J genes are TRBV30 and TRBJ2-7; 8 bases are a match to TRBD1. The CDR3 spans 14 residues. Germline lookup yields CDR1 GTSNPN and CDR2 SVGIG (reference sequence). V shed 4 bases, J shed 5 bases, and the junction held 10 bases outside the gene matches. CDR3 sequence: CAWTAQGGFHEQYF. CDR3 nucleotides: TGTGCCTGGACCGCACAGGGGGGATTTCACGAGCAGTACTTC.

The chain uses TRBV6-1 and TRBJ1-2; 7 nucleotides line up with TRBD1. With 6 bases clipped from V and 0 bases from J, the junction kept 4 bases outside the gene matches. Germline V CDR1 and CDR2: MNHNS, SASEGT. CDR3 length: 14 residues. CDR3 amino acids: CASSRQGSNYGYTF. Written as DNA, the CDR3 is TGTGCCAGCAGCCGACAGGGATCTAACTATGGCTACACCTTC.

The chain combines TRBV7-9 with TRBJ1-4; a weak D match, TRBD1 (5 bases). The germline CDR1 and CDR2 sequences are SEHNR and FQNEAQ (reference sequence). Trimming pared 3 bases from V and 8 bases from J, leaving 16 bases between. This CDR3 is 15 amino acids long. The CDR3 loop is CASSFLDQGWEKLFF. CDR3 DNA sequence: TGTGCCAGCAGCTTTTTAGATCAGGGTTGGGAAAAACTGTTTTTT.

The chain combines TRBV4-1 with TRBJ1-5; D gene ambiguous. Trimming removed 4 bases at V and 4 bases at J, with 11 bases between. The V gene's germline CDR1 is MGHRA and CDR2 YSYEKL. The CDR3 has 14 residues. The CDR3 loop reads CASSPQRGNQPQHF. In DNA form, the CDR3 reads TGCGCCAGCAGCCCCCAGCGGGGTAATCAGCCCCAGCATTTT.

The chain recombines TRBV19 with TRBJ1-3; D remains unclear. V dropped 3 bases and J dropped 4 bases, with 10 bases sitting between them. CDR3 size: 14 residues. Germline-derived CDR1 and CDR2 are LNHDA and SQIVND (reference sequence). The CDR3 bases are TGTGCCAGTAGTATCGGACTAGTCGGAAACACCATATATTTT. As protein: CASSIGLVGNTIYF.

This chain connects TRBV30 to TRBJ2-4, with no clear D. The length of the CDR3 is 14 residues. Trimming cost V 2 bases and J 0 bases, with 8 bases left between them. The V gene's germline CDR1 is GTSNPN and CDR2 SVGIG (reference sequence). CDR3 sequence reads: CAWSIRLAKNIQYF. CDR3 DNA: TGTGCCTGGAGTATTCGCTTAGCCAAAAACATTCAGTACTTC.

The chain has TRBV19 and TRBJ1-1; D might be TRBD1 (5 bases). CDR3 length equals 17 residues. Trimming stripped 3 bases from V and 0 bases from J, with 17 bases between. Germline values: CDR1 LNHDA, CDR2 SQIVND (reference sequence). This CDR3 is CASSMSGPRGMNTEAFF. Here the CDR3 DNA reads TGTGCCAGTAGTATGAGCGGACCGAGGGGAATGAACACTGAAGCTTTCTTT.

The sample holds one count of this clone. CDR3 protein: CASSGGTSGRQQYF. CDR3 bases: TGTGCCAGCAGCGGAGGGACTAGCGGGAGGCAGCAGTACTTC. The chain combines TRBV9 with TRBJ2-5; 15 nucleotides line up with TRBD2. J lost 11 bases, V lost 3 bases, and 5 bases had no gene match. The CDR3 contains 14 residues. The germline V gene encodes CDR1 SGDLS and CDR2 YYNGEE. The entire variable domain, with the rest obtained from reference TRBV9 and TRBJ2-5, is as follows: DSGVTQTPKHLITATGQRVTLRCSPRSGDLSVYWYQQSLDQGLQFLIQYYNGEERAKGNILERFSAQQFPDLHSELNLSSLELGDSALYFCASSGGTSGRQQYFGPGTRLLVL.

The genes are TRBV2 and TRBJ2-1, with D possibly being TRBD2 (5 bases). V lost 8 bases and J lost 3, with 17 bases in between. The germline V gene encodes CDR1 SNHLY and CDR2 FYNNEI. CDR3 length: 15 residues. The CDR3 nucleotides read TGTGCCAGCGTGCAACGGGAAGGTAACTACAATGAGCAGTTCTTC. Its protein product is CASVQREGNYNEQFF.

The chain employs TRBV18 and TRBJ1-1; D possibly corresponds to TRBD1 (6 bases). Per the germline V gene, CDR1 is KGHSH and CDR2 is LQKENI. Trimming removed 6 bases from V and 4 bases from J, with 12 bases in between. The CDR3 has 13 residues. The CDR3 reads CASSEGGVTEAFF. DNA for the CDR3: TGTGCCAGCTCTGAAGGGGGGGTCACTGAAGCTTTCTTT.

The chain employs TRBV21-1 and TRBJ2-1; TRBD2 reflects the table's D call only, with no check against the DNA. TRBV21-1 is noted as a pseudogene. The CDR3 contains 15 residues. The CDR3 nucleotides read TGTGCCAGCAGCAAAGACGGGGGTGGGATCAATGAGCAGTTCTTC. It translates to CASSKDGGGINEQFF.

The CDR3 sequence is CASSGWRVGRANVLTF. CDR3 coding DNA: TGTGCCAGCAGCGGCTGGCGGGTCGGGCGGGCCAACGTCCTGACTTTC. This chain uses TRBV5-4 with TRBJ2-6, with a weak D call TRBD2 (5 bases). This CDR3 region has 16 residues. Per germline, CDR1 SGHNT and CDR2 YYREEE (reference sequence). The V and J ends lost 4 bases and 5 bases respectively, with 16 bases between them. Filled out from reference TRBV5-4 and TRBJ2-6, the complete variable domain reads ETGVTQSPTHLIKTRGQQVTLRCSSQSGHNTVSWYQQALGQGPQFIFQYYREEENGRGNFPPRFSGLQFPNYSSELNVNALELDDSALYLCASSGWRVGRANVLTFGAGSRLTVL.

This clone appeared once. This rearrangement joins TRBV5-1 to TRBJ2-6, with 7 bases lining up with TRBD1. CDR3 length: 18 amino acids. The junction had 10 bases not matched to a gene; V was cut back by 4 bases and J by 0 bases. Per the germline V gene, CDR1 is SGHRS and CDR2 is YFSETQ. The CDR3 region has the DNA TGCGCCAGCAGCCGCCCACAGGGGTCTAACTCTGGGGCCAACGTCCTGACTTTC. As protein: CASSRPQGSNSGANVLTF. The full variable domain, in which reference TRBV5-1 and TRBJ2-6 provide the parts outside the CDR3, is KAGVTQTPRYLIKTRGQQVTLSCSPISGHRSVSWYQQTPGQGLQFLFEYFSETQRNKGNFPGRFSGRQFSNSRSEMNVSTLELGDSALYLCASSRPQGSNSGANVLTFGAGSRLTVL.

The chain joins TRBV19 to TRBJ2-1, with TRBD1 identical over 9 bases. CDR3 size: 16 residues. Trimming cost V 1 base and J 1 base; bases outside gene matches: 2. Germline CDR1 and CDR2: LNHDA and SQIVND (reference sequence). CDR3 sequence reads: CASSIATGGSYNEQFF. In DNA, the CDR3 is TGTGCCAGTAGTATAGCGACAGGGGGTTCCTACAATGAGCAGTTCTTC.

The chain carries TRBV6-1 and TRBJ1-3; 11 bases are a match to TRBD1. The junction had 9 bases not matched to a gene; V was cut back by 4 bases and J by 7 bases. This CDR3 comprises 16 residues. The germline V gene encodes CDR1 MNHNS and CDR2 SASEGT. The CDR3 here is CASSGRGQGEWNTIYF. As DNA, the CDR3 is TGTGCCAGCAGTGGCAGGGGACAGGGGGAATGGAACACCATATATTTT.

The chain joins TRBV28 to TRBJ1-5, with 9 bases identical to TRBD1. Trimming cost V 6 bases and J 7 bases; bases outside gene matches: 19. The CDR3 runs 18 residues. CDR1 is MDHEN and CDR2 is SYDVKM in the germline V gene. As DNA, the CDR3 is TGTGCCAGCAGAATCCAGACCGGGACAGGGAGTTTCCACCAGCCCCAGCATTTT. Translation: CASRIQTGTGSFHQPQHF.

The rearrangement joins TRBV20-1 to TRBJ2-7; D unclear. V was clipped by 3 bases and J by 6 bases, with 9 bases between them. This CDR3 comprises 11 residues. CDR1 DFQATT and CDR2 SNEGSKA come from the germline V gene (reference sequence). CDR3 protein: CSARSRREQYF. For the CDR3, the DNA is TGCAGTGCTAGGAGCAGGCGCGAGCAGTACTTC.

The V and J genes are TRBV28 and TRBJ1-5, with TRBD1 identical over 7 bases. V was pared by 8 bases and J by 1 base, with 5 bases of the junction left unmatched. The length of the CDR3 is 14 residues. Germline CDR1 and CDR2: MDHEN and SYDVKM. CDR3 DNA: TGTGCCAGCGCCTCGACAGGGAGCAATCAGCCCCAGCATTTT. It translates to CASASTGSNQPQHF.

This clone is a singleton in its sample. V and J are TRBV27 and TRBJ1-5; D is uncertain. The CDR3 length is 15 residues. V was clipped by 5 bases and J by 1 base, with 12 bases between them. From germline, CDR1 is MNHEY and CDR2 SMNVEV (reference sequence). CDR3 sequence: CASSLTIGSNQPQHF. For the CDR3, the DNA is TGTGCCAGCAGTCTCACCATTGGGAGCAATCAGCCCCAGCATTTT.

This clone appeared once. This chain links TRBV7-9 with TRBJ2-1; D call uncertain. Trimming removed 6 bases at V and 0 bases at J, with 12 bases between. The CDR3 length is 15 residues. In germline, CDR1 is SEHNR, CDR2 FQNEAQ (reference sequence). The CDR3 DNA is TGTGCCAGCAGACCTCCCTTGATCTCCTACAATGAGCAGTTCTTC. This codes for CASRPPLISYNEQFF.

The gene calls are TRBV19 and TRBJ2-7; 12 bases line up with TRBD2. This CDR3 spans 16 amino acids. Looked up from germline, CDR1 is LNHDA and CDR2 is SQIVND (reference sequence). Trimming removed 4 bases from V and 3 bases from J; junction bases left unmatched: 7. The CDR3 spells CASSSPGLAGSYEQYF. CDR3 in DNA: TGTGCCAGTAGTAGCCCTGGACTAGCGGGAAGCTACGAGCAGTACTTC.